This T cell receptor (beta chain) was sequenced during a study of shared clonotypes between healthy human individuals. Study at large: Aged between 18 and 49, the donors were two women and a few men. Study conclusions and caveats: An effect of sequencing depth on clonotype sharing among donors was expected. Lower generation probabilities were found for non-shared clonotypes than for those shared by all four donors.

Assay execution proceeded at the deep level. Using immunoSEQ multiplex PCR, the repertoire was profiled, and TCRdb retains in-frame clones only, with some absent. This sample yields around 1.9 million clones, of which under 95% are seen a single time; under 2% belongs to the top ten. Trimming took 4 bases from V and 4 from J, leaving 9 bases between them. The CDR3 is 13 residues long. Germline CDR1 SGHRS, CDR2 YFSETQ. Concerning this clone itself: Its antigen is as yet unknown. The sample has other DNA sequences that encode this CDR3 too.

CD8 cells classed as naive were CD45RO-negative and positively selected for CCR7, excluding terminally differentiated effector memory CD45RA+ cells. The source is a man between 18 and 29 years old in good health. Some clones in this sample may be carry-over from other donors' samples. This chain uses TRBV5-1 with TRBJ1-5; D gene ambiguous. Sequencing input: naive CD8+ T cells from PBMCs. The CDR3 region is CASSLAPNQPQHF. The DNA for the CDR3 is TGCGCCAGCAGCCTAGCCCCTAATCAGCCCCAGCATTTT.